This T cell receptor (beta chain) was identified in a study of neurological immune-mediated disorders. Findings and limits, study-wide: Healthy controls had more TCR clonal expansion than multiple sclerosis, which showed the least, whereas HTLV-1-associated myelopathy showed the most. None of the CDR3 amino acid sequences in expanded clones turned up in more than one subject, which points to private repertoires in all groups.

cDNA synthesis was performed by 5'RACE with 10-nucleotide random UMIs. A single run covered 15-18 subjects with over 170 million TCR-beta sequences. MiXCR was run by TCRdb on the 5' RACE reads, yielding one entry per CDR3 protein. The sample shows 59,000 or so distinct CDR3 sequences, 9.5% to 15% of them seen only once. Germline V CDR1 and CDR2: SEHNR, FQNEAQ (reference sequence). V was clipped by 2 bases and J by 1 base, with 6 bases between them. The CDR3 totals 14 residues. This clonotype was seen at least ten times. Its antigen is not identified. Sequenced sample: PBMCs. The gene calls are TRBV7-9 and TRBJ2-4, with D unclear. This TCR was recovered from a woman aged 55 to 70 with HTLV-1-associated myelopathy (HAM/TSP). The CDR3 sequence is CASSLLGAKNIQYF. Here the CDR3 DNA reads TGTGCCAGCAGCTTATTAGGTGCCAAAAACATTCAGTACTTC.